The 8 T cell receptor beta chains below all came from one sample that was sequenced in a study of T cells in Graves' hyperthyroidism and ophthalmopathy. Amplification of TCR beta CDR3 regions used RNA as the template. The HTBI primer set drove a first-round RT-PCR of the TCR CDR3. MiXCR, applied by TCRdb to the multiplex PCR reads, yields one record per CDR3 protein. The sample lists about 520,000 distinct CDR3 sequences; roughly 24% were seen once. What was sequenced was blood. Receptors were obtained from a woman aged 25-40 years with Graves' ophthalmopathy.

There are many counts of this clonotype. The J gene is TRBJ1-2, the V gene TRBV19, with D unclear. V gave up 3 bases and J gave up 6 bases, with 5 bases separating them. There are 11 residues in the CDR3. Germline loops: CDR1 LNHDA, CDR2 SQIVND (reference sequence). CDR3 nucleotides: TGTGCCAGTAGTATGATGGATGGCTACACCTTC. It specifies CASSMMDGYTF. The full variable domain, with the rest looked up from reference TRBV19 and TRBJ1-2, is DGGITQSPKYLFRKEGQNVTLSCEQNLNHDAMYWYRQDPGQGLRLIYYSQIVNDFQKGDIAEGYSVSREKKESFPLTVTSAQKNPTAFYLCASSMMDGYTFGSGTRLTVV.

Only a few counts were recorded for this clonotype. This chain links TRBV12-3 or TRBV12-4 with TRBJ1-1, with 8 positions matching TRBD1. J lost 0 bases, V lost 6 bases, and 9 bases had no gene match. This CDR3 region has 16 residues. CDR3 loop: CASSLGDRSLNTEAFF. The CDR3 DNA follows: TGTGCCAGCAGCCTCGGGGACAGGAGTCTGAACACTGAAGCTTTCTTT.

This clonotype has a handful of counts. The chain combines TRBV13 with TRBJ2-7; 7 bases map to TRBD1. The CDR3 totals 15 residues. V lost 5 bases, J lost 1 base, and 8 bases stayed unmatched. Germline V gene sequence: CDR1 PRHDT, CDR2 FYEKMQ (reference sequence). The CDR3 is CASSRQDRTSYEQYF. The CDR3 DNA is TGTGCCAGCAGCCGACAGGACAGGACGTCCTACGAGCAGTACTTC.

The genes are TRBV6-1 and TRBJ2-7; 7 bases match TRBD1. The germline CDR1 and CDR2 sequences are MNHNS and SASEGT. The trim removed 5 bases at V and 5 bases at J, leaving 12 bases unmatched. CDR3 length: 15 amino acids. Here the CDR3 DNA reads TGTGCCAGCAGTCCACGTTATCAGGGGGACCACGAGCAGTACTTC. This translates into CASSPRYQGDHEQYF.

This clonotype was seen ten or more times. This chain links TRBV10-3 with TRBJ2-7; D is perhaps TRBD2 (6 bases). CDR1 is ENHRY, CDR2 SYGVKD, per germline. V was trimmed by 7 bases and J by 0 bases, leaving 16 bases between them. There are 15 residues in the CDR3. Here the CDR3 DNA reads TGTGCCATCAACCGAGGTGGGGGAGGCTCCTACGAGCAGTACTTC. This encodes CAINRGGGGSYEQYF.

The chain uses TRBV6-2 or TRBV6-3 and TRBJ1-1; D is undetermined. The CDR3 is made up of 14 amino acids. Germline lookup yields CDR1 MNHEY and CDR2 SVGEGT. Trimming took off 7 bases at V and 4 bases at J, with 16 bases between the two ends. CDR3 coding DNA: TGTGCCAGCAATTTGCCCGACCGCGGCACTGAAGCTTTCTTT. Amino acids: CASNLPDRGTEAFF.

This clonotype was seen many times. This sequence joins TRBV6-1 and TRBJ1-1; D unresolved. The CDR3 has 12 amino acids. V lost 6 bases to trimming and J lost 6 bases, with 11 bases between them. Germline values: CDR1 MNHNS, CDR2 SASEGT. CDR3 sequence reads: CASSLVRAEAFF. For the CDR3, the DNA is TGTGCCAGCAGCCTCGTACGCGCTGAAGCTTTCTTT.

This chain joins TRBV4-2 and TRBJ2-5, with 10 positions matching TRBD2. This CDR3 comprises 17 residues. From germline, CDR1 is LGHNA and CDR2 YNFKEQ. Trimming removed 5 bases from V and 1 base from J; junction bases left unmatched: 10. The DNA for the CDR3 is TGTGCCAGCAGCTGGACTAGCGGAAGTGGAGGCCAAGAGACCCAGTACTTC. Translation: CASSWTSGSGGQETQYF.